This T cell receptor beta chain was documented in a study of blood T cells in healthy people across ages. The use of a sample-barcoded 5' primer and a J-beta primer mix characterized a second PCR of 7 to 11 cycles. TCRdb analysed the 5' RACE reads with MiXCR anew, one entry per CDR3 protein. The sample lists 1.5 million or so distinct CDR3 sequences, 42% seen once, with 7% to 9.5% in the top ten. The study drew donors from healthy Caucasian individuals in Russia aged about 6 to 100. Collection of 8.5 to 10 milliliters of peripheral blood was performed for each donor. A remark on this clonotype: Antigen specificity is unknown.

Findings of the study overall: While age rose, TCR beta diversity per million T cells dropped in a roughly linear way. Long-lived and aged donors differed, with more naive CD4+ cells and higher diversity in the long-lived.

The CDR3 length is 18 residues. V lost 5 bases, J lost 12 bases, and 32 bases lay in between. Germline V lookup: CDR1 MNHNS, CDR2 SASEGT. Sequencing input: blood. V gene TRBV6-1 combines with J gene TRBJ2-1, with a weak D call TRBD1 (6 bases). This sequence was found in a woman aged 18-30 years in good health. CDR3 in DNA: TGTGCCAGCAGTAGGGACATGGAGGCACGAGCGCTAACAAGTGGGCAGTTCTTC. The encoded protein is CASSRDMEARALTSGQFF.